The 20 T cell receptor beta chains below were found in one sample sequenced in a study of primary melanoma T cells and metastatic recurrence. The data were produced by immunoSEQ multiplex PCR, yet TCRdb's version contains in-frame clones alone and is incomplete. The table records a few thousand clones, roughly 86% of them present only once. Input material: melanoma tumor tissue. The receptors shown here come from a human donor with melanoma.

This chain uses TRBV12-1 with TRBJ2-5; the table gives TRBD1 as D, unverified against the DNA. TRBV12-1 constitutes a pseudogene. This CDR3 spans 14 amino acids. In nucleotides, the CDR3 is TGTGCCAGCAGTGGCAGGGGGCGACAAGAGACCCAGTACTTC. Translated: CASSGRGRQETQYF.

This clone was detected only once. Here the CDR3 reads CASSPPRRGGTKEQYF. DNA for the CDR3: TGTGCCAGCAGCCCTCCCCGAAGAGGGGGGACGAAAGAGCAGTACTTC. This chain connects TRBV7-7 to TRBJ2-7, with D perhaps matching TRBD1 or TRBD2 (6 bases each). Germline CDR1 SSHAT, CDR2 FNYEAQ (reference sequence). With 5 bases removed from V and 7 bases from J, the gap between germline ends came to 24 bases. There are 16 residues in the CDR3. The full variable domain, rest sourced from reference TRBV7-7 and TRBJ2-7, is GAGVSQSPRYKVTKRGQDVTLRCDPISSHATLYWYQQALGQGPEFLTYFNYEAQPDKSGLPSDRFSAERPEGSISTLTIQRTEQRDSAMYRCASSPPRRGGTKEQYFGPGTRLTVT.

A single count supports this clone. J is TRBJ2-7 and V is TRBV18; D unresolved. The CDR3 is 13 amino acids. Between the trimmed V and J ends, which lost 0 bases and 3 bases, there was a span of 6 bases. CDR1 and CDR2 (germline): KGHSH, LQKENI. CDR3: CASSPPQNYEQYF. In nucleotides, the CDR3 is TGTGCCAGCTCACCACCTCAAAACTACGAGCAGTACTTC.

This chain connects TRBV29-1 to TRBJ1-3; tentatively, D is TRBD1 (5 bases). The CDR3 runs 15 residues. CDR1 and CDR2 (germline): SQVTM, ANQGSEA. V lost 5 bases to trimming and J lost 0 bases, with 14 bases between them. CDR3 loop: CSVWGEWGSGNTIYF. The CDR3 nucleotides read TGCAGCGTTTGGGGGGAGTGGGGCTCTGGAAACACCATATATTTT. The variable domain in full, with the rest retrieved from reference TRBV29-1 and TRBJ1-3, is SAVISQKPSRDICQRGTSLTIQCQVDSQVTMMFWYRQQPGQSLTLIATANQGSEATYESGFVIDKFPISRPNLTFSTLTVSNMSPEDSSIYLCSVWGEWGSGNTIYFGEGSWLTVV.

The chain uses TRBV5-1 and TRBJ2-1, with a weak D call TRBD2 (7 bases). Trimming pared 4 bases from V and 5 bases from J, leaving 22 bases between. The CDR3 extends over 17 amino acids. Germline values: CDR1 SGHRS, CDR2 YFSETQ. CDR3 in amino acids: CASSLPVGGGPHNEQFF. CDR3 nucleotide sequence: TGCGCCAGCAGCCTGCCCGTAGGGGGAGGGCCCCACAATGAGCAGTTCTTC.

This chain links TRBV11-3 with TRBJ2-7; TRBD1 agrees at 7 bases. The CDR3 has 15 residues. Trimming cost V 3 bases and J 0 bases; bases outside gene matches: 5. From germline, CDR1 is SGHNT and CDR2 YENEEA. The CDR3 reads CASSFTGDSSYEQYF. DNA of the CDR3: TGTGCCAGCAGCTTTACAGGGGATAGCTCCTACGAGCAGTACTTC.

CDR3 sequence (DNA): TGCGCCAGCAGCCGAACCGGGACAATCGAATACGAGCAGTACTTC. Its translation: CASSRTGTIEYEQYF. The rearrangement links TRBV1 to TRBJ2-7; the DNA was not compared with TRBD1, the D call given in the table. TRBV1 is a listed pseudogene. This CDR3 has 15 amino acids.

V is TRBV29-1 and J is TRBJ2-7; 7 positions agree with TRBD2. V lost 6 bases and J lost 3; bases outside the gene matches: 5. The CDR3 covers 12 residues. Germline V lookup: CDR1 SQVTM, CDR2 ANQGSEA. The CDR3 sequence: CSVQGGDYEQYF. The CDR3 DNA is TGCAGCGTCCAGGGAGGGGACTACGAGCAGTACTTC.

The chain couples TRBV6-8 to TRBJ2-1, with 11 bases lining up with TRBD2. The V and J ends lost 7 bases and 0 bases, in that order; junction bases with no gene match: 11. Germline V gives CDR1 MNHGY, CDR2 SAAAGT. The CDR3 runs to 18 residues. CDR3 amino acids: CASIPRTSGFSSYNEQFF. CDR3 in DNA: TGTGCCAGCATACCCCGGACTAGCGGGTTTAGCTCCTACAATGAGCAGTTCTTC.

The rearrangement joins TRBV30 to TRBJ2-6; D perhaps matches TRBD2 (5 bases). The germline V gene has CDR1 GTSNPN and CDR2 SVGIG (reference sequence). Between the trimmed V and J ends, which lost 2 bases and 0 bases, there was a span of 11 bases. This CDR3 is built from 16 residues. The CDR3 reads CAWSFGGGSGANVLTF. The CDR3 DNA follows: TGTGCCTGGAGTTTTGGAGGCGGCTCTGGGGCCAACGTCCTGACTTTC.

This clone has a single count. The CDR3 DNA sequence: TGTGCCAGCAGTAAAATGAGGTCCCGATATCAGCCCCAGCATTTT. Residues: CASSKMRSRYQPQHF. V gene TRBV6-8 combines with J gene TRBJ1-5; D not resolved. V lost 5 bases and J 5 bases, leaving 16 bases between the germline ends. This CDR3 spans 15 amino acids. Germline-derived CDR1 and CDR2 are MNHGY and SAAAGT.

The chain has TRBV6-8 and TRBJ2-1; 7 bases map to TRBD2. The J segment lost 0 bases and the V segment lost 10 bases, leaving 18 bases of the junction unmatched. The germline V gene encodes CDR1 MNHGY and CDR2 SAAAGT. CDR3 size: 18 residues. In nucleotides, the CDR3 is TGTGCCACCTACCCAAGCAGCGGGGACCCAAGCTCCTACAATGAGCAGTTCTTC. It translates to CATYPSSGDPSSYNEQFF.

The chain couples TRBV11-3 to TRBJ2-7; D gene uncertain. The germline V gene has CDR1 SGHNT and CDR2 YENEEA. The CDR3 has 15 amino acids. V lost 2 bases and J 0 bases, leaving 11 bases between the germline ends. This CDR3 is CASSLIRFSSYEQYF. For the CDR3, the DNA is TGTGCCAGCAGCTTAATTCGGTTCTCCTCCTACGAGCAGTACTTC.

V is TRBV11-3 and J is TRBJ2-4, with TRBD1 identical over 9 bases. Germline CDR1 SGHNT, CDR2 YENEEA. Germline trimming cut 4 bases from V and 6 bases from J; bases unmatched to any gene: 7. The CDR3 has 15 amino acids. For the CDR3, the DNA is TGTGCCAGCAGCTCATCCACAGGGGGCGGAAACATTCAGTACTTC. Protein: CASSSSTGGGNIQYF. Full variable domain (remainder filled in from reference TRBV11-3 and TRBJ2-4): EAGVVQSPRYKIIEKKQPVAFWCNPISGHNTLYWYLQNLGQGPELLIRYENEEAVDDSQLPKDRFSAERLKGVDSTLKIQPAELGDSAVYLCASSSSTGGGNIQYFGAGTRLSVL.

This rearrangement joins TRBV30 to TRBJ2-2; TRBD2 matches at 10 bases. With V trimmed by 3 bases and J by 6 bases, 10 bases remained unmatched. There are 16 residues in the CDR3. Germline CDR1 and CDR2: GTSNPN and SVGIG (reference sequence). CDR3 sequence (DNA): TGTGCCTGGAGCGGAGTAGCGGGGGGCCCGCCCGGGGAGCTGTTTTTT. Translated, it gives CAWSGVAGGPPGELFF.

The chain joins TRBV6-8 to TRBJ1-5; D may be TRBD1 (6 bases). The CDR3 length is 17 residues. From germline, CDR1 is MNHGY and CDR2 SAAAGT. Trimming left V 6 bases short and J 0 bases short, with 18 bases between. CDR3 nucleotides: TGTGCCAGCAGCCATACGTCGGACAGTTATAGCAATCAGCCCCAGCATTTT. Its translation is CASSHTSDSYSNQPQHF.

In DNA, the CDR3 is TGTGCCTGGAGACCCGGACAGTACCAAGAGACCCAGTACTTC. Translated: CAWRPGQYQETQYF. The chain joins TRBV30 to TRBJ2-5; possibly TRBD1 for D (6 bases). The V gene's germline CDR1 is GTSNPN and CDR2 SVGIG (reference sequence). The V and J ends lost 3 bases and 0 bases respectively, with 11 bases between them. CDR3 length: 14 amino acids.

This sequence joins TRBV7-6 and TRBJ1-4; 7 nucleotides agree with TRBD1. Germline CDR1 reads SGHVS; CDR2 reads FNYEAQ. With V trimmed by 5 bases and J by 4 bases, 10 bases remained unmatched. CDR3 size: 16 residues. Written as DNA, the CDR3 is TGTGCCAGCAGCCTGATCGGGGACAGCGTTAATGAAAAACTGTTTTTT. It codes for CASSLIGDSVNEKLFF.

This CDR3 is CASSLAGEVYEQYF. In DNA form, the CDR3 reads TGTGCCAGCAGTTTAGCGGGAGAGGTTTACGAGCAGTACTTC. The chain employs TRBV6-8 and TRBJ2-7, with 9 bases fitting TRBD2. This CDR3 spans 14 amino acids. Trimming cost V 4 bases and J 4 bases; bases outside gene matches: 5. The germline V gene encodes CDR1 MNHGY and CDR2 SAAAGT.

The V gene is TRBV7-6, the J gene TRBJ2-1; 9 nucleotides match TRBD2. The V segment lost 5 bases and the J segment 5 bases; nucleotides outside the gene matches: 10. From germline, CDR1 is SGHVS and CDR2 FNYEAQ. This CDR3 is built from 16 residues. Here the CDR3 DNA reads TGTGCCAGCAGCGGAGTCTCAGCGGGAGGACACAATGAGCAGTTCTTC. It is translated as CASSGVSAGGHNEQFF.